This T cell receptor (beta chain) was recorded in a study of T cells in Graves' hyperthyroidism and ophthalmopathy. The V gene's germline CDR1 is SGHTA and CDR2 FQGNSA. With V trimmed by 4 bases and J by 2 bases, 8 bases remained unmatched. The CDR3 runs 16 residues. Using RNA transcripts as the source, TCR beta CDR3 regions were amplified. The primer set for the first-round RT-PCR of the TCR CDR3 was HTBI. MiXCR, applied by TCRdb to the multiplex PCR reads, yields one record per CDR3 protein. This table has 660,000 or so distinct CDR3 sequences, 45% appearing once. Exclusion followed for patients with uncontrolled infection, other autoimmune disease, pregnancy or lactation. Findings and limits, study-wide: Model predictions of ophthalmopathy came a median about 6.3 months before onset. A model of 13 V-J features distinguished ophthalmopathy from stable hyperthyroidism. Expanded thyroid clonotypes (above 0.001) were mostly also found in blood.

Concerning this clonotype: Its antigen remains unknown.

Source material: peripheral blood or thyroid tissue (not recorded which). This TCR came from an adult man with Graves' disease, either hyperthyroidism or ophthalmopathy (not recorded which). The chain is built from TRBV7-2 and TRBJ2-5; 9 bases fit TRBD1. The CDR3 DNA reads TGTGCCAGCAGCTCCCGGACAGGGGTCGGGCAAGAGACCCAGTACTTC. Translation gives CASSSRTGVGQETQYF.